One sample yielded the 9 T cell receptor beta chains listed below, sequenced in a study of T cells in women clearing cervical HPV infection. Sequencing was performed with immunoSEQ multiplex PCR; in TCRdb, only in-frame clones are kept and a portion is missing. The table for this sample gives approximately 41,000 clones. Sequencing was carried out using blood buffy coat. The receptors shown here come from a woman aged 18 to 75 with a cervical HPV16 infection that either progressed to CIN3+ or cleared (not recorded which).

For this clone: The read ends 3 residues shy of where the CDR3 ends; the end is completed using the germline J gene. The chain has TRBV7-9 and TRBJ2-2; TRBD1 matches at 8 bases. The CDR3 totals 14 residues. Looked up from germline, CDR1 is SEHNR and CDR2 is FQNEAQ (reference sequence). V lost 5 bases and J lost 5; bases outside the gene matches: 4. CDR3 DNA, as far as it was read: TGTGCCAGCAGCCCGGACAGGGCGACCGGGGAG. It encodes CASSPDRATGE. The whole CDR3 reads CASSPDRATGELFF. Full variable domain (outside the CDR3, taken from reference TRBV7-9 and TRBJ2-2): DTGVSQNPRHKITKRGQNVTFRCDPISEHNRLYWYRQTLGQGPEFLTYFQNEAQLEKSRLLSDRFSAERPKGSFSTLEIQRTEQGDSAMYLCASSPDRATGELFFGEGSRLTVL.

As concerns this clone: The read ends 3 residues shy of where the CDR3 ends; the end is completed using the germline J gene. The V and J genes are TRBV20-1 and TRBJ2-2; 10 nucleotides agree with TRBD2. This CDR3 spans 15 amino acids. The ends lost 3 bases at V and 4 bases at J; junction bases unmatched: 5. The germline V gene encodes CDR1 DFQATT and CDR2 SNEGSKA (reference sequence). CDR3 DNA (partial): TGCAGTGCTAGTCCAGCGGGGGGGCGCACCGGGGAG. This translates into CSASPAGGRTGE. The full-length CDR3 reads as CSASPAGGRTGELFF.

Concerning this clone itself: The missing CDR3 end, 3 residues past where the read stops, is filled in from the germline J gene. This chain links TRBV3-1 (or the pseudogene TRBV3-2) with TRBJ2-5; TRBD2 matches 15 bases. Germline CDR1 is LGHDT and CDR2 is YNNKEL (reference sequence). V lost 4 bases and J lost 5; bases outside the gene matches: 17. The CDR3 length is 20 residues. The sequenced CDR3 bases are TGTGCCAGCAGCCCCCAGACCCCCGGGACTAGCGGGAGGTTTCTCGAGACC. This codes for CASSPQTPGTSGRFLET. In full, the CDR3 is CASSPQTPGTSGRFLETQYF.

CDR3 DNA (partial): TGTGCCAGCAGTGAATTAGCGGGGAGCACAGATACG. Encoded protein: CASSELAGSTDT. The full CDR3 protein reads CASSELAGSTDTQYF. The chain employs TRBV2 and TRBJ2-3; the match to TRBD2 covers 8 bases. The CDR3 end lies 3 residues beyond the end of the read and is filled in from the germline J gene. Trimming removed 2 bases from V and 0 bases from J; junction bases left unmatched: 1. There are 15 residues in the CDR3. Germline V gene lookup returns CDR1 SNHLY and CDR2 FYNNEI. Drawing the rest from reference TRBV2 and TRBJ2-3, the complete variable domain is EPEVTQTPSHQVTQMGQEVILRCVPISNHLYFYWYRQILGQKVEFLVSFYNNEISEKSEIFDDQFSVERPDGSNFTLKIRSTKLEDSAMYFCASSELAGSTDTQYFGPGTRLTVL.

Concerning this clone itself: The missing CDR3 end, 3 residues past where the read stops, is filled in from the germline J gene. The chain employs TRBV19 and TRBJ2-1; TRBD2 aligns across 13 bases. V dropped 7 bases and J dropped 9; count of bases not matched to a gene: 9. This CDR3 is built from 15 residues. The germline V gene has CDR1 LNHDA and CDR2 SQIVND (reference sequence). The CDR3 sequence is CASISLAGGPPEQFF. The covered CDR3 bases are TGTGCCAGTATTTCACTAGCGGGGGGGCCTCCTGAG.

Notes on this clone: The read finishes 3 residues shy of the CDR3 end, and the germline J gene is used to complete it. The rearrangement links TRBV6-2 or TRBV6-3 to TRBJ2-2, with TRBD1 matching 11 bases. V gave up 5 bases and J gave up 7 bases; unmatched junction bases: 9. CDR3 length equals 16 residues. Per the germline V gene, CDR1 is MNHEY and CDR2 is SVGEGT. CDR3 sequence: CASSTSGTGGSGELFF. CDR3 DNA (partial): TGTGCCAGCAGTACCTCCGGGACAGGGGGGAGCGGGGAG.

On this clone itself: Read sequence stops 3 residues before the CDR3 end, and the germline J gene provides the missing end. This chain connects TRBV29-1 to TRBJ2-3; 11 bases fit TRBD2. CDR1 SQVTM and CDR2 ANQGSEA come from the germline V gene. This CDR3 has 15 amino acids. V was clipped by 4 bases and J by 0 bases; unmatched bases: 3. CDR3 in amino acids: CSVAGTSGSTDTQYF. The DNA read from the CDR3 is TGCAGCGTTGCCGGGACTAGCGGCAGCACAGATACG.

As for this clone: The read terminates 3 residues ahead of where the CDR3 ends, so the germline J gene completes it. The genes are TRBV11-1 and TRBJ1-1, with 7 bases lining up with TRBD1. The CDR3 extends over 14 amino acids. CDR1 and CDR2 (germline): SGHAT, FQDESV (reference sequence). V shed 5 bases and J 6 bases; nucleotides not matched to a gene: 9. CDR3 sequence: CASSLHDRAAEAFF. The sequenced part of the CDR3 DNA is TGTGCCAGCAGCCTACACGACAGGGCGGCTGAA.

CDR3 in amino acids: CSAIVAGGLVDTQYF. The CDR3 bases that were read are TGCAGTGCTATTGTAGCGGGGGGGCTGGTAGATACG. The rearrangement links TRBV20-1 to TRBJ2-3, with TRBD2 identical over 11 bases. The read ends 3 residues shy of where the CDR3 ends; the end is completed using the germline J gene. This CDR3 region has 15 residues. Germline V gene data show CDR1 as DFQATT and CDR2 as SNEGSKA (reference sequence). The trim removed 4 bases at V and 5 bases at J, leaving 8 bases unmatched.